The entry below gives a single T cell receptor (beta chain) sequence along with its context. Its antigen is as yet unknown. This entry belongs to a study of shared clonotypes between healthy human individuals. On the study more broadly: Three plates were used per donor for CD4 naive, three for CD4 memory, two for CD8 naive and one for CD8 memory. General study results and limits: A generally larger estimated richness was seen in naive subsets than in memory subsets.

The germline V gene has CDR1 LNHDA and CDR2 SQIVND (reference sequence). This CDR3 spans 16 amino acids. Trimming shortened V by 5 bases and J by 1 base, and 17 bases separated the two germline ends. Donors were Caucasian adults residing in Nashville, Tennessee, USA. Samples underwent the assay at deep level. The protocol was immunoSEQ multiplex PCR, while the TCRdb copy is restricted to in-frame clones and leaves out a portion. The sample holds some 1.5 million clones, 95% to 97% seen once. The receptor was isolated from a man aged 25 to 40 in good health. The rearrangement links TRBV19 to TRBJ1-2; D is perhaps TRBD1 (6 bases). Sample: naive CD4+ T cells sorted from blood. The subset is: CD45RA+ positively selected. The DNA for the CDR3 is TGTGCCAGTAGTTTAGGAGACAGGCCGAGTAACTATGGCTACACCTTC. It specifies CASSLGDRPSNYGYTF.